These T cell receptor beta chains were read from a single sample in a study of T-cell memory formation after mild COVID-19. TCRdb ran MiXCR on the 5' RACE reads and lists one entry per CDR3 protein. This repertoire shows about 470,000 distinct CDR3 sequences, roughly 25% found once; its top ten account for 9.5% to 15%. Sequencing used PBMCs or a T cell subset sorted from them (not recorded which). The receptor set was obtained from an adult woman who had mild COVID-19 (a few samples of this study predate the infection). Cell type and time point are not known. Both conserved end residues are part of each CDR3. Clone sizes are given selectively: once, few, many, or a class where the clone is expanded.

v_gene	abundance	len	j_gene	CDR3aa
TRBV6-5	-	14	TRBJ1-2	CASSTSTGGYGYTF
TRBV27	-	13	TRBJ1-1	CASSITGPWGAFF
TRBV2	few	15	TRBJ1-3	CASCAGTSSGNTIYF
TRBV4-1	few	17	TRBJ1-5	CASSQESLTGRSQPQHF
TRBV29-1	few	15	TRBJ2-1	CSAEVAGGLGNEQFF
TRBV15	-	14	TRBJ1-2	CATSPRQGAAGYTF
TRBV27	-	15	TRBJ1-5	CASSSDRLSVQPQHF
TRBV12-3/TRBV12-4	few	13	TRBJ2-5	CASSLFRQETQYF
TRBV5-1	-	16	TRBJ2-5	CASSLEAGGLWETQYF
TRBV5-5	few	18	TRBJ2-3	CASSLGSPTGPRTDTQYF
TRBV9	few	17	TRBJ2-3	CASSVGTSGGAVDTQYF
TRBV28	few	17	TRBJ2-5	CASSPPGLAGGYETQYF
TRBV25-1	-	17	TRBJ2-3	CASSELGTLSITDTQYF
TRBV5-1	once	14	TRBJ2-1	CASSPHDGTPEQFF
TRBV24-1	many	15	TRBJ2-3	CAISEGGQGTDTQYF
TRBV9	few	14	TRBJ1-4	CASSPGDRGRKLFF
TRBV9	few	15	TRBJ2-7	CASSASGLAGYEQYF
TRBV7-3	few	15	TRBJ2-3	CASSLWGGDPDTQYF
TRBV29-1	-	16	TRBJ2-1	CSVEDFWDRTYNEQFF
TRBV12-3/TRBV12-4	-	14	TRBJ1-1	CASSFTGAPEMAFF
TRBV7-9	-	15	TRBJ1-5	CASSSGTALGQPQHF
TRBV6-1	few	14	TRBJ2-2	CASSPLKFRGELFF
TRBV7-2	few	15	TRBJ2-3	CASSLLGLSTDTQYF
TRBV5-1	few	14	TRBJ2-7	CASSMGDRAYEQYF
TRBV7-2	-	15	TRBJ1-1	CASSLLGSGNTEAFF
TRBV27	-	15	TRBJ1-1	CASSPSGTGNTEAFF
TRBV5-1	-	17	TRBJ2-7	CASSYGTSGEGSYEQYF
TRBV7-3	-	16	TRBJ1-1	CASSPRPMGSDTEAFF
TRBV2	-	13	TRBJ2-1	CAERLAGKNEQFF
TRBV5-5	-	15	TRBJ2-1	CASNLKRSGNNEQFF
TRBV18	many	16	TRBJ2-3	CASSPPGLAGTDTQYF
TRBV2	-	12	TRBJ2-7	CASTRTAYEQYF
TRBV4-1	-	13	TRBJ2-3	CASSQAGEDTQYF
TRBV10-3	-	16	TRBJ2-3	CAISEEIVRITDTQYF
TRBV5-1	once	12	TRBJ1-3	CASSREGNTIYF
TRBV5-5	-	12	TRBJ1-4	CASSSRFEKLFF
TRBV2	-	15	TRBJ1-5	CASREQGRANQPQHF
TRBV6-5	few	13	TRBJ2-7	CASARDGYYEQYF
TRBV13	-	15	TRBJ2-5	CASSLGTGGSGTQYF
TRBV7-2	-	19	TRBJ2-3	CASSLDIPDYGRMFDTQYF
TRBV7-9	few	19	TRBJ2-4	CASSLTPGTGSEAKNIQYF
TRBV29-1	few	14	TRBJ2-4	CSVVREGGPDIQYF
TRBV10-3	few	15	TRBJ2-1	CAISGTRGSYNEQFF
TRBV7-9	-	12	TRBJ2-7	CASSSLGYEQYF
TRBV12-3/TRBV12-4	-	15	TRBJ1-5	CASSLRTGMGQPQHF
TRBV10-3	-	16	TRBJ2-3	CAISGSSGGPTDTQYF